These 3 T cell receptor beta chains were all obtained from the same sample, sequenced in a study of blood T cell repertoires in COVID-19. Some clones are missing from TCRdb's copy, which holds only in-frame ones; the method was immunoSEQ multiplex PCR. The table has approximately 300,000 clones, about 89% seen once. The sample consisted of PBMCs or T cells enriched from blood (not recorded which). The receptors shown here come from a man aged 55 to 70 who had recovered from COVID-19.

The chain uses TRBV18 and TRBJ1-6; perhaps TRBD1 as D (6 bases). V lost 6 bases and J lost 7, with 13 bases in between. CDR3 length equals 14 residues. From germline, CDR1 is KGHSH and CDR2 LQKENI. The CDR3 spells CASSQRDMNSPLHF. The DNA for the CDR3 is TGTGCCAGCTCCCAAAGGGACATGAATTCACCCCTCCACTTT.

In its sample, this clone was seen once. J is TRBJ2-1 and V is TRBV9, with D possibly TRBD1 on 6 matching bases. V lost 7 bases, J lost 7 bases, and 24 bases lay in between. The CDR3 sequence is 16 residues long. The germline V gene has CDR1 SGDLS and CDR2 YYNGEE. The DNA of the CDR3 is TGTGCCAGCCGAAGCCTCGTGAGCAGGGGAGCAAATGAGCAGTTCTTC. Its translation is CASRSLVSRGANEQFF.

The chain couples TRBV15 to TRBJ2-1, with 14 bases that match TRBD2. CDR3 length: 18 residues. CDR1 LNHNV and CDR2 YYDKDF come from the germline V gene (reference sequence). Trimming took 6 bases from V and 8 from J; bases not matched to a gene: 15. CDR3 sequence reads: CATRGTSGTSGSRYEQFF. The CDR3 region has the DNA TGTGCCACCAGGGGTACTTCCGGGACTAGCGGGAGTAGATATGAGCAGTTCTTC.